Listed here are 27 T cell receptor beta chains from one sample, sequenced in a study of control samples from healthy donors and cancer patients. The method was immunoSEQ multiplex PCR; TCRdb's version includes in-frame clones alone and lacks a portion of them. The repertoire consists of about 250,000 clones, with almost 85% occurring once and the leading ten covering more than 10%. The sample taken for sequencing was PBMCs. These receptors were obtained from a woman aged 55 to 70 with lung cancer.

The genes are TRBV18 and TRBJ1-6; no clear D. This CDR3 has 18 residues. The V end lost 1 base, the J end lost 8 bases, and 21 bases lay between the germline ends. Germline assignment: CDR1 KGHSH and CDR2 LQKENI. The CDR3 here is CASSPRPLEQRLDSPLHF. The CDR3 DNA is TGTGCCAGCTCACCACGACCCCTCGAACAGCGTTTGGATTCACCCCTCCACTTT. Full variable domain (rest looked up from reference TRBV18 and TRBJ1-6): NAGVMQNPRHLVRRRGQEARLRCSPMKGHSHVYWYRQLPEEGLKFMVYLQKENIIDESGMPKERFSAEFPKEGPSILRIQQVVRGDSAAYFCASSPRPLEQRLDSPLHFGNGTRLTVT.

This chain connects TRBV3-1 (or the pseudogene TRBV3-2) to TRBJ2-2; TRBD2 is a possible D gene (7 bases). Looked up from germline, CDR1 is LGHDT and CDR2 is YNNKEL (reference sequence). The CDR3 spans 18 residues. The germline V and J ends were trimmed by 3 bases and 0 bases, with 17 bases remaining between them. In DNA, the CDR3 is TGTGCCAGCAGCCACCCTCGGGGGGCGGGAGCGAACACCGGGGAGCTGTTTTTT. Translation gives CASSHPRGAGANTGELFF.

This clone was detected once. This chain links TRBV7-9 with TRBJ2-4, with 7 bases aligning to TRBD2. The V segment lost 5 bases and the J segment 0 bases; nucleotides outside the gene matches: 4. This CDR3 has 15 amino acids. Germline values: CDR1 SEHNR, CDR2 FQNEAQ (reference sequence). Here the CDR3 DNA reads TGTGCCAGCAGCGTTCGCGGGGGAGCCAAAAACATTCAGTACTTC. Translating it yields CASSVRGGAKNIQYF.

The chain is built from TRBV18 and TRBJ2-7; D unresolved. CDR1 KGHSH and CDR2 LQKENI come from the germline V gene. This CDR3 has 14 residues. V was cut by 2 bases and J by 5 bases, with 13 bases left in between. The CDR3: CASSPLTSSNEQYF. DNA for the CDR3: TGTGCCAGCTCACCATTAACGTCGAGTAACGAGCAGTACTTC.

The sample holds a few counts of this clone. This chain joins TRBV4-2 and TRBJ2-3; 7 bases are a match to TRBD2. Germline loops: CDR1 LGHNA, CDR2 YNFKEQ. The CDR3 loop spans 14 amino acids. After removal of 8 bases from V and 1 base from J, the junction contained 6 bases not matched to a gene. The CDR3 loop is CASQTSEGTDTQYF. DNA of the CDR3: TGTGCCAGCCAAACTAGCGAAGGCACAGATACGCAGTATTTT.

The V and J genes are TRBV19 and TRBJ1-1; 9 bases match TRBD1. The CDR3 is made up of 17 amino acids. Germline V CDR1 and CDR2: LNHDA, SQIVND (reference sequence). With V trimmed by 5 bases and J by 1 base, 11 bases remained unmatched. The CDR3 loop is CASSRNLGTGWNTEAFF. The CDR3 DNA follows: TGTGCCAGTAGTCGGAATCTTGGGACAGGGTGGAACACTGAAGCTTTCTTT.

CDR3 region: CASSRSRGGDTQYF. The CDR3 DNA reads as TGTGCCAGCAGCCGATCCAGGGGCGGAGATACGCAGTATTTT. This sequence joins TRBV3-1 (or the pseudogene TRBV3-2) and TRBJ2-3, with D tentatively TRBD1 (6 bases). This CDR3 has 14 residues. The V gene lost 4 bases and the J gene lost 5 bases, with 13 bases spanning the gap. Looked up from germline, CDR1 is LGHDT and CDR2 is YNNKEL (reference sequence).

The genes are TRBV5-1 and TRBJ1-2; D gene ambiguous. The CDR3 runs to 12 residues. The V gene's germline CDR1 is SGHRS and CDR2 YFSETQ. V was cut by 0 bases and J by 8 bases, with 8 bases left in between. DNA for the CDR3: TGCGCCAGCAGCTTGGACCAAGGCGGCTACACCTTC. This codes for CASSLDQGGYTF. The complete variable domain, with remaining parts taken from reference TRBV5-1 and TRBJ1-2, reads KAGVTQTPRYLIKTRGQQVTLSCSPISGHRSVSWYQQTPGQGLQFLFEYFSETQRNKGNFPGRFSGRQFSNSRSEMNVSTLELGDSALYLCASSLDQGGYTFGSGTRLTVV.

The chain links TRBV9 to TRBJ1-2, with 8 bases that match TRBD1. CDR1 SGDLS and CDR2 YYNGEE come from the germline V gene. This CDR3 is 14 amino acids long. V shed 0 bases and J 2 bases; nucleotides not matched to a gene: 0. This CDR3 reads CASSVGQGNYGYTF. As DNA, the CDR3 is TGTGCCAGCAGCGTAGGACAGGGGAACTATGGCTACACCTTC.

This chain connects TRBV12-3 or TRBV12-4 to TRBJ1-4, with D unclear. The CDR3 totals 13 residues. Deletions cut 8 bases from V and 12 bases from J, with 19 bases between. This chain's CDR3 is CASRTRAVGELFF. The CDR3 DNA reads as TGTGCCAGCCGAACCCGAGCGGTGGGAGAACTGTTTTTT.

The chain is built from TRBV29-1 and TRBJ2-3; 11 bases map to TRBD2. Per the germline V gene, CDR1 is SQVTM and CDR2 is ANQGSEA. V trimming: 5 bases; J trimming: 0 bases; junction bases outside the gene matches: 4. The CDR3 runs to 15 residues. CDR3 protein: CSVIRLAGSTDTQYF. CDR3 bases: TGCAGCGTTATCCGACTAGCGGGAAGCACAGATACGCAGTATTTT.

V usage is TRBV9 and J usage is TRBJ2-7; D is undetermined. CDR1 and CDR2 from the germline V gene are SGDLS and YYNGEE. V was clipped by 0 bases and J by 6 bases, with 10 bases between them. CDR3 length: 13 amino acids. The CDR3 bases are TGTGCCAGCAGCGTAGATGGAGTGGGCGAGCAGTACTTC. This codes for CASSVDGVGEQYF.

The chain couples TRBV5-6 to TRBJ2-7; TRBD1 aligns across 11 bases. The CDR3 loop spans 14 amino acids. Looked up from germline, CDR1 is SGHDT and CDR2 is YYEEEE. V lost 4 bases, J lost 3 bases, and 3 bases stayed unmatched. CDR3 sequence reads: CASSRTGGGYEQYF. The CDR3 bases are TGTGCCAGCAGCCGGACAGGGGGCGGCTACGAGCAGTACTTC.

This clone appeared once. This chain links TRBV18 with TRBJ2-5; 8 bases agree with TRBD2. The germline gives CDR1 KGHSH, CDR2 LQKENI. The CDR3 has 14 residues. Trimming took 8 bases from V and 5 from J; bases not matched to a gene: 10. This CDR3 is CASRLAQAGETQYF. For the CDR3, the DNA is TGTGCCAGCCGACTAGCGCAGGCTGGGGAGACCCAGTACTTC.

This chain connects TRBV5-1 to TRBJ2-7, with no clear D. The germline V gene encodes CDR1 SGHRS and CDR2 YFSETQ. V dropped 3 bases and J dropped 7 bases, with 14 bases sitting between them. CDR3 size: 13 residues. The CDR3 bases are TGCGCCAGCAGCTCCTATGTGGCTGGAGAGCAGTACTTC. Protein sequence: CASSSYVAGEQYF.

As regards this clone: Other DNA sequences in this specimen translate into the identical CDR3. The chain has TRBV5-1 and TRBJ2-3; D is possibly TRBD2 (7 bases). The CDR3 has 15 residues. Trimming cost V 1 base and J 5 bases, with 14 bases left between them. Germline CDR1 is SGHRS and CDR2 is YFSETQ. CDR3 nucleotides: TGCGCCAGCAGCTTGACCGGGGGCGGGGGAGATACGCAGTATTTT. As protein: CASSLTGGGGDTQYF.

The V gene is TRBV7-9, the J gene TRBJ2-2, with 9 nucleotides matching TRBD2. The CDR3 extends over 17 amino acids. Germline trimming cut 1 base from V and 4 bases from J; bases unmatched to any gene: 7. Germline CDR1 and CDR2: SEHNR and FQNEAQ (reference sequence). For the CDR3, the DNA is TGTGCCAGCAGCTTAGTACCTAGCGGGATATTCACCGGGGAGCTGTTTTTT. It specifies CASSLVPSGIFTGELFF.

This rearrangement joins TRBV2 to TRBJ2-3, with D perhaps matching TRBD1 (6 bases). The CDR3 has 16 residues. CDR1 is SNHLY, CDR2 FYNNEI, per germline. The V gene lost 7 bases and the J gene lost 4 bases, with 21 bases spanning the gap. In nucleotides, the CDR3 is TGTGCCAGCACCGAGAGTGGACAGCCAGGGGCAGATACGCAGTATTTT. Translation: CASTESGQPGADTQYF.

V usage is TRBV10-1 and J usage is TRBJ2-3, with 10 bases aligning to TRBD1. This CDR3 spans 21 amino acids. Germline V gene lookup returns CDR1 WNHNN and CDR2 SYGVQD (reference sequence). V gave up 1 base and J gave up 3 bases; unmatched junction bases: 19. CDR3 loop: CASSELGGTGVPLGRTDTQYF. Here the CDR3 DNA reads TGCGCCAGCAGTGAGTTGGGGGGGACAGGGGTTCCCCTGGGACGGACAGATACGCAGTATTTT.

V usage is TRBV27 and J usage is TRBJ2-1; 8 bases are a match to TRBD2. Trimming took 3 bases from V and 5 from J; bases not matched to a gene: 6. This CDR3 is built from 15 residues. Per the germline V gene, CDR1 is MNHEY and CDR2 is SMNVEV (reference sequence). This CDR3 is CASSFRGLVNNEQFF. Here the CDR3 DNA reads TGTGCCAGCAGTTTTAGGGGACTAGTTAACAATGAGCAGTTCTTC.

This chain uses TRBV5-1 with TRBJ1-2, with no clear D. CDR3 length: 13 amino acids. With 5 bases removed from V and 2 bases from J, the gap between germline ends came to 10 bases. CDR1 and CDR2 from the germline V gene are SGHRS and YFSETQ. The DNA of the CDR3 is TGCGCCAGCAGTCGTGACGAGAACTATGGCTACACCTTC. Amino acid sequence: CASSRDENYGYTF.

The rearrangement uses TRBV6-5 and TRBJ2-4, with TRBD2 as a possible D gene (5 bases). The CDR3 contains 16 residues. Trimming pared 0 bases from V and 0 bases from J, leaving 9 bases between. Per germline, CDR1 MNHEY and CDR2 SVGAGI. The CDR3 coding sequence is TGTGCCAGCAGTTACTCGATACGGGGAGCCAAAAACATTCAGTACTTC. It is translated as CASSYSIRGAKNIQYF.

This chain links TRBV5-1 with TRBJ1-1; 7 nucleotides agree with TRBD1. The CDR3 spans 13 residues. Germline V gene data show CDR1 as SGHRS and CDR2 as YFSETQ. Losses at the gene ends were 7 bases for V and 2 bases for J; bases not matched to a gene: 5. The CDR3 sequence is CASRRDSNTEAFF. DNA for the CDR3: TGCGCCAGCCGCCGGGACAGCAACACTGAAGCTTTCTTT. The full variable domain, rest sourced from reference TRBV5-1 and TRBJ1-1, is KAGVTQTPRYLIKTRGQQVTLSCSPISGHRSVSWYQQTPGQGLQFLFEYFSETQRNKGNFPGRFSGRQFSNSRSEMNVSTLELGDSALYLCASRRDSNTEAFFGQGTRLTVV.

V usage is TRBV18 and J usage is TRBJ2-1; 10 nucleotides line up with TRBD2. The CDR3 has 16 residues. In germline, CDR1 is KGHSH, CDR2 LQKENI. V trimming: 3 bases; J trimming: 5 bases; junction bases outside the gene matches: 7. DNA of the CDR3: TGTGCCAGCTCACCTAGTCAGCTAGCGGGGGACAATGAGCAGTTCTTC. It encodes CASSPSQLAGDNEQFF.

V is TRBV19 and J is TRBJ1-1; D is possibly TRBD1 (5 bases). Germline V gene data show CDR1 as LNHDA and CDR2 as SQIVND (reference sequence). Trimming left V 7 bases short and J 5 bases short, with 17 bases between. The CDR3 has 14 amino acids. CDR3 in amino acids: CASTPTQGRTEAFF. The DNA for the CDR3 is TGTGCCAGTACCCCAACCCAGGGTCGGACTGAAGCTTTCTTT.

The CDR3 DNA reads as TGTGCCAACGGAACGGGACACCTACGAAATAACAATCAGCCCCAGCATTTT. This sequence encodes CANGTGHLRNNNQPQHF. The chain is built from TRBV7-6 and TRBJ1-5; possibly TRBD1 for D (6 bases). The length of the CDR3 is 17 residues. Trimming cost V 10 bases and J 3 bases, with 25 bases left between them. Per the germline V gene, CDR1 is SGHVS and CDR2 is FNYEAQ.

This clone appeared a single time. The chain recombines TRBV21-1 with TRBJ2-4; the listed D gene, TRBD2, was not tested against the DNA. TRBV21-1 is classified as a pseudogene. The CDR3 runs 23 residues. CDR3 region: CASSKFDAGGQLYPLIAKNIQYF. The CDR3 DNA reads TGTGCCAGCAGCAAATTCGACGCCGGCGGGCAGCTCTACCCTCTTATAGCCAAAAACATTCAGTACTTC.